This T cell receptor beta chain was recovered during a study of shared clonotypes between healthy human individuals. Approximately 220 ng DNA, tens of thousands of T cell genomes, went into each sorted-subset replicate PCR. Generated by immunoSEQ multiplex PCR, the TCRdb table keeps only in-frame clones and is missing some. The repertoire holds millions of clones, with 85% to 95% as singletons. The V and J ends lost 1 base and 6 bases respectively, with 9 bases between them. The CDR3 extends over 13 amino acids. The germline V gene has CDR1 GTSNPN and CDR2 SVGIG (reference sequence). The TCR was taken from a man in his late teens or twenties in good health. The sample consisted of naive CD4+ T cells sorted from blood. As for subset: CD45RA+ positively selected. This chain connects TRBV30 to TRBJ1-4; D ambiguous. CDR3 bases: TGTGCCTGGAGTGGAATCGCCGATGAAAAACTGTTTTTT. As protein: CAWSGIADEKLFF.